The entry that follows covers one TCR beta chain sequence. The entry originates in a study of T cells in Graves' hyperthyroidism and ophthalmopathy. The source of the PBMCs was over 8.5 ml of fresh peripheral blood. Amplification of TCR beta CDR3 regions used RNA as the template. The TCR CDR3 was amplified in a first-round RT-PCR using the HTBI primer set. TCRdb itself ran the multiplex PCR reads through MiXCR, one entry per CDR3 protein. The table records over 250,000 distinct CDR3 sequences, approximately 15% of them present only once. This clonotype was sampled from an older woman with Graves' ophthalmopathy. Source material: blood.

The CDR3 DNA follows: TGCAGCGCCGGACAGGACCAAAATTCACCCCTCCACTTT. Translating gives CSAGQDQNSPLHF. This chain links TRBV29-1 with TRBJ1-6; 7 bases are a match to TRBD1. The CDR3 spans 13 residues. CDR1 is SQVTM, CDR2 ANQGSEA, per germline. V shed 7 bases and J 7 bases; nucleotides not matched to a gene: 7.